This entry features one T cell receptor (beta chain) sequence. Antigen specificity is unknown. This entry is derived from a study of blood T cells in healthy people across ages. After removal of 3 bases from V and 4 bases from J, the junction contained 11 bases not matched to a gene. The CDR3 spans 17 residues. General study points: Diversity estimates drawn from one million T cells were deemed underestimates.

Primers used in a second PCR of roughly 6 to 12 cycles were a sample-barcoded 5' primer and a J-beta primer mix. Each CDR3 protein gets one entry after TCRdb re-called the 5' RACE reads with MiXCR. The table lists roughly 1,800,000 distinct CDR3 sequences, roughly 49% of them singletons. The sequenced sample was blood. This TCR derives from a woman aged 40 to 50 in good health. The J gene is TRBJ1-1, the V gene TRBV12-3 or TRBV12-4; 10 nucleotides match TRBD1. CDR3 nucleotides: TGTGCCAGCAGTTTCCCCGGGACAGGGGCTAGGGGCACTGAAGCTTTCTTT. Its translation is CASSFPGTGARGTEAFF.